This note documents a single T cell receptor beta chain sequence. The specificity of this receptor is unknown. No much larger clonotype is one base removed from it; base qualities were not supplied. This entry belongs to a study of vaccination and CD4 T cells after COVID-19 (dated by TCRdb to between 2021 and 2023). Regarding the study in general: In the convalescent cohort there were six males and four females, among whom were two Hispanic individuals, seven Caucasians, two Asians and one multiracial person. In around nine COVID-19 convalescent patients and a few infection-naive healthy vaccine recipients, the spike-specific CD4+ TCR repertoire before mRNA vaccination was compared with the repertoire after mRNA vaccination. In control cultures, a CEFX viral epitope pool was used as positive control, an HIV-1 Nef peptide pool was used as negative control, or no peptide was added. An earlier paper using these donors assessed, at the TCR clonotype level, memory CD4+ T cell crossreactivity between SARS-CoV-2 and common cold coronavirus spike proteins. Culture stimuli were overlapping spike peptide pools from SARS-CoV-2 and from the common cold coronaviruses HCoV-NL63, HCoV-OC43 and HCoV-229E. Participants got two doses of the Pfizer-BioNTech BNT162b2 vaccine (n=8) or two doses of the Moderna mRNA-1273 vaccine (n=2). Post-COVID blood samples from convalescent patients were collected a median of roughly 100 days after diagnosis, with a range of roughly 35 to 180 days. The time from the second vaccine dose to post-vaccine blood sampling had a median of roughly 77 days and ranged from about 14 to 241 days.

V and J lose 3 bases and 1 base, and a span of 17 bases separates them. From cysteine to phenylalanine, the CDR3 is 17 amino acids long. CDR3 DNA is the only sequence kept; it has 51 bases, read in frame from the first base. The germline V gene sets CDR1 to LGHNA and CDR2 to YSLEER. On the study overall, not on this receptor specifically: The study included relatively few convalescent patients and did not analyze early timepoints after natural infection. Among the post-vaccine SARS-CoV-2-reactive clones in convalescent patients, a median approximately 86% showed up only after vaccination, which suggests vaccine-specific priming. In convalescent patients, nearly all vaccine-specific clones (304 of 307) were found to be mono-reactive for SARS-CoV-2 spike rather than cross-reactive with common cold coronaviruses. The median count of SARS-CoV-2-reactive clonotypes went up from under 25 after infection to 38 after vaccination, although the change was not significant.

The method behind the library was PCR. DNA from cultured CD4+ T cells was subjected to TCR sequencing with the Oncomine TCR Beta short-read assay at the Johns Hopkins FTIC core. The QIAamp micro DNA kit was used to extract genomic DNA from the cultured CD4+ T cells. The Oncomine TCR Beta libraries from cultured CD4+ T cells were pooled using unique dual indexes and then sequenced on an Illumina iSeq 100. Regarding the original processing steps: Non-productive sequences were removed, and CDR3s not starting with C, not ending with F or W, or shorter than 7 amino acids were discarded. Antigen-specific clonotypes were identified using the MANAFEST web application through comparison of peptide-stimulated wells with reference and other culture wells. An FDR below 0.05, an odds ratio above 5, and a productive frequency above 0.1% in at least two of three replicate wells were required for clones to be considered positive. Clonotypes that were significantly expanded in both SARS-CoV-2 spike wells and at least one common cold coronavirus spike condition were defined as cross-reactive. Similarity between CDR3 sequences was evaluated in R version 3.6.1 using Levenshtein distances (stringdist) and unrooted phylogenetic trees (ape). The public reads were reprocessed in TCRdb via fastp at Q25 and MiXCR, keeping in-frame beta chains. Each entry merges the rows of one CDR3 protein and shows their most common DNA and genes. The V and J calls, along with clone size, are taken from TCRdb and not from the paper's own processing. This sample lists about 7,800 distinct CDR3 sequences; more than 35% were detected once. About 32% of the sample is in the top ten clones.

The treatment or condition label of this sample denotes: roughly 10-day PBMC culture with coronavirus spike peptide pools or control peptides (ViraFEST assay). CD4+ T cells from unexposed donors were collected before the COVID-19 pandemic (2011-2018). The study used the ViraFEST assay, which expanded antigen-specific T cells with peptide pools and then identified expanded clonotypes by TCR sequencing. PBMCs were cultured at around 2 million per well in IMDM supplemented with approximately 5% human AB serum and about 10 IU/ml IL-2, with 10 ug/ml peptide pools added. On days 3 and 7, half of the culture medium was replaced with fresh IL-2-containing medium. After approximately eleven days of culture, CD4+ T cells were isolated by negative selection with the EasySep CD4+ T cell isolation kit. As cell numbers permitted, CD4+ T cells from unexposed donors were tested for reactivity to SARS-CoV-2 S and N and to four common cold coronavirus spike pools. PBMCs were separated from whole blood using Ficoll-Paque Plus gradient centrifugation and then either used fresh or cryopreserved at -140C. Culture conditions were generally each tested in triplicate wells. Leukapheresis product for the unexposed donors was bought commercially.

The sequenced sample was CD4+ T cells from blood, cultured in vitro. The chain couples TRBV4-3 to TRBJ2-3; the D segment might be TRBD1 or TRBD2, since each matches 6 bases. This TCR was recovered from a human donor in good health. The DNA sequence is as follows: TGCGCCAGCAGCCACTTGCTCGGGGGCGATGGCACAGATACGCAGTATTTT. It codes for CASSHLLGGDGTDTQYF.